Below are 21 T cell receptor beta chains sequenced from a single sample in a study of blood T cells in healthy people across ages. Together with a sample-barcoded 5' primer, a J-beta primer mix was included in a second PCR lasting about 6 to 12 cycles. TCRdb processed the 5' RACE reads anew with MiXCR; each CDR3 protein has one entry. The sample contains hundreds of thousands of distinct CDR3 sequences, about 24% of which appear only once. The source material was blood. The receptors come from a man between 65 and 79 years old in good health.

The V gene is TRBV6-2 or TRBV6-3, the J gene TRBJ2-1, with TRBD2 matching 7 bases. This CDR3 is 15 amino acids long. Germline CDR1 is MNHEY and CDR2 is SVGEGT. With V trimmed by 4 bases and J by 0 bases, 3 bases remained unmatched. CDR3 bases: TGTGCCAGCAGTTTAAGACTAGCCTCCTACAATGAGCAGTTCTTC. Protein sequence: CASSLRLASYNEQFF.

This sequence joins TRBV27 and TRBJ2-7; the D gene is possibly TRBD2 (5 bases). V lost 6 bases and J lost 3, with 12 bases in between. CDR1 is MNHEY and CDR2 is SMNVEV in the germline V gene (reference sequence). The CDR3 runs to 13 residues. CDR3 protein: CASRRTRRYEQYF. CDR3 nucleotide sequence: TGTGCCAGCAGGAGGACTCGCCGCTACGAGCAGTACTTC.

A few counts support this clonotype. The missing conserved phenylalanine or tryptophan at the end of this CDR3 makes a read error likely. V is TRBV6-5 and J is TRBJ2-1; a weak D match, TRBD2 (6 bases). The DNA end is a closer match to TRBJ2-7, so the J assignment may be wrong. Per the germline V gene, CDR1 is MNHEY and CDR2 is SVGAGI. This CDR3 region has 14 residues. The CDR3 nucleotides read TGTGCCAGCAGTTATCGGAGGGGTCCCTACGAGCAGTACGTT. Amino acids: CASSYRRGPYEQYV.

This sequence joins TRBV7-9 and TRBJ2-3; 10 nucleotides align to TRBD2. The trim removed 2 bases at V and 3 bases at J, leaving 14 bases unmatched. The CDR3 has 19 amino acids. In germline, CDR1 is SEHNR, CDR2 FQNEAQ (reference sequence). The CDR3 reads CASSLLGFSGRAWTDTQYF. For the CDR3, the DNA is TGTGCCAGCAGCTTACTAGGTTTCAGCGGGAGGGCTTGGACAGATACGCAGTATTTT. The variable domain in full, with the rest retrieved from reference TRBV7-9 and TRBJ2-3, is DTGVSQNPRHKITKRGQNVTFRCDPISEHNRLYWYRQTLGQGPEFLTYFQNEAQLEKSRLLSDRFSAERPKGSFSTLEIQRTEQGDSAMYLCASSLLGFSGRAWTDTQYFGPGTRLTVL.

V is TRBV2 and J is TRBJ1-4; D is perhaps TRBD1 (5 bases). Trimming cost V 5 bases and J 0 bases, with 10 bases left between them. Germline V gene lookup returns CDR1 SNHLY and CDR2 FYNNEI. The CDR3 loop spans 15 amino acids. In DNA form, the CDR3 reads TGTGCCAGCAGTTTTCAGACAGCAACTAATGAAAAACTGTTTTTT. As protein: CASSFQTATNEKLFF. Full variable domain (outside the CDR3, taken from reference TRBV2 and TRBJ1-4): EPEVTQTPSHQVTQMGQEVILRCVPISNHLYFYWYRQILGQKVEFLVSFYNNEISEKSEIFDDQFSVERPDGSNFTLKIRSTKLEDSAMYFCASSFQTATNEKLFFGSGTQLSVL.

This clonotype was observed a handful of times. The chain links TRBV28 to TRBJ1-4; D call uncertain. The germline V and J ends were trimmed by 5 bases and 3 bases, with 16 bases remaining between them. Germline lookup yields CDR1 MDHEN and CDR2 SYDVKM. There are 16 residues in the CDR3. For the CDR3, the DNA is TGTGCCAGCAGTCCCACCCTTGGTGGGTCTAATGAAAAACTGTTTTTT. It yields the protein CASSPTLGGSNEKLFF.

V is TRBV7-9 and J is TRBJ2-3; 10 nucleotides align to TRBD2. The CDR3 extends over 16 amino acids. Unmatched junction bases numbered 5, after V lost 5 bases and J lost 0 bases. CDR1 and CDR2 from the germline V gene are SEHNR and FQNEAQ (reference sequence). As DNA, the CDR3 is TGTGCCAGCAGCGACCTAGCGGGGGTGAGCACAGATACGCAGTATTTT. It yields the protein CASSDLAGVSTDTQYF.

The V gene is TRBV20-1, the J gene TRBJ2-4; 8 bases map to TRBD2. There are 15 residues in the CDR3. Germline V CDR1 and CDR2: DFQATT, SNEGSKA (reference sequence). V lost 5 bases and J lost 4; bases outside the gene matches: 10. The CDR3 sequence: CSAETLGLAKNIQYF. The CDR3 region has the DNA TGCAGTGCTGAAACCCTCGGACTAGCAAAAAACATTCAGTACTTC.

The table lists this clonotype with a count of one. This sequence joins TRBV29-1 and TRBJ2-6, with D unresolved. Germline lookup yields CDR1 SQVTM and CDR2 ANQGSEA. This CDR3 contains 13 residues. Trimming pared 7 bases from V and 0 bases from J, leaving 7 bases between. The CDR3 bases are TGCAGCGCCCACCACTCTGGGGCCAACGTCCTGACTTTC. Protein: CSAHHSGANVLTF. Full variable domain (rest looked up from reference TRBV29-1 and TRBJ2-6): SAVISQKPSRDICQRGTSLTIQCQVDSQVTMMFWYRQQPGQSLTLIATANQGSEATYESGFVIDKFPISRPNLTFSTLTVSNMSPEDSSIYLCSAHHSGANVLTFGAGSRLTVL.

The sample holds a few counts of this clonotype. The chain employs TRBV13 and TRBJ2-1, with D possibly matching TRBD2 (6 bases). Deletions cut 2 bases from V and 3 bases from J, with 8 bases between. The V gene's germline CDR1 is PRHDT and CDR2 FYEKMQ (reference sequence). CDR3 length: 14 residues. CDR3 amino acids: CASSLRGLYNEQFF. In DNA form, the CDR3 reads TGTGCCAGCAGCTTAAGGGGACTCTACAATGAGCAGTTCTTC.

The rearrangement joins TRBV24-1 to TRBJ2-1, with a weak D call TRBD1 (6 bases). Trimming shortened V by 3 bases and J by 1 base, and 15 bases separated the two germline ends. Looked up from germline, CDR1 is KGHDR and CDR2 is SFDVKD. The CDR3 is 17 residues long. CDR3 nucleotide sequence: TGTGCCACCAGTGATCCTGGGGGCGCCCAGTCCTACAATGAGCAGTTCTTC. As protein: CATSDPGGAQSYNEQFF.

This clonotype was picked up many times. This chain connects TRBV12-3 or TRBV12-4 to TRBJ1-1; no clear D. Deletions cut 0 bases from V and 8 bases from J, with 10 bases between. CDR3 length equals 13 residues. This chain's CDR3 is CASSLALFREAFF. CDR3 bases: TGTGCCAGCAGTTTAGCCCTATTTAGGGAAGCTTTCTTT.

This clonotype was picked up a small number of times. The chain employs TRBV7-2 and TRBJ1-5; no clear D. V was pared by 5 bases and J by 3 bases, with 8 bases between. Per the germline V gene, CDR1 is SGHTA and CDR2 is FQGNSA. This CDR3 comprises 13 residues. CDR3 amino acids: CASSAQANQPQHF. The DNA of the CDR3 is TGTGCCAGCAGCGCGCAGGCCAATCAGCCCCAGCATTTT.

This clonotype has a handful of counts. V and J are TRBV7-9 and TRBJ2-3; maybe TRBD1 (5 bases). Germline lookup yields CDR1 SEHNR and CDR2 FQNEAQ (reference sequence). The V end lost 1 base, the J end lost 1 base, and 12 bases lay between the germline ends. The CDR3 is made up of 16 amino acids. CDR3 nucleotide sequence: TGTGCCAGCAGCTTAGTACAGGCGGAGCGCACAGATACGCAGTATTTT. This encodes CASSLVQAERTDTQYF.

The rearrangement links TRBV20-1 to TRBJ1-2, with a possible D match to TRBD1 (6 bases). This CDR3 contains 15 residues. Deletions cut 3 bases from V and 5 bases from J, with 19 bases between. Germline lookup yields CDR1 DFQATT and CDR2 SNEGSKA (reference sequence). The CDR3 DNA sequence: TGCAGTGCTAGCTGGGGTGCAGGGGCCTATTATGGCTACACCTTC. Translating it yields CSASWGAGAYYGYTF.

This clonotype turned up a few times. The rearrangement joins TRBV12-3 or TRBV12-4 to TRBJ2-3, with D unclear. CDR3 length equals 15 residues. V gave up 4 bases and J gave up 0 bases, with 11 bases separating them. CDR3 region: CASSYRKPSTDTQYF. The CDR3 bases are TGTGCCAGCAGTTATAGGAAACCTAGCACAGATACGCAGTATTTT.

As regards this clonotype: A much larger clone lies one base from this, so it may be a read error. The genes are TRBV5-1 and TRBJ2-5; 11 bases agree with TRBD2. The CDR3 is 14 residues long. Germline CDR1 is SGHRS and CDR2 is YFSETQ. The CDR3 nucleotides read TGCGCCAGCAGCTTCGGGACTAGCGGTGATGAGCGGTTCTTC. This codes for CASSFGTSGDERFF.

This clonotype came up a few times. This rearrangement joins TRBV20-1 to TRBJ2-3, with 13 bases identical to TRBD2. The germline V gene has CDR1 DFQATT and CDR2 SNEGSKA (reference sequence). This CDR3 spans 12 amino acids. CDR3 sequence reads: CSELAGGDTQYF. For the CDR3, the DNA is TGCAGCGAACTAGCGGGGGGGGATACGCAGTATTTT.

This sequence joins TRBV6-1 and TRBJ2-1; 8 bases line up with TRBD2. CDR1 and CDR2 from the germline V gene are MNHNS and SASEGT. V lost 7 bases, J lost 1 base, and 6 bases stayed unmatched. The CDR3 contains 15 residues. DNA of the CDR3: TGTGCCAGCACCGTAGCGGGGAGTTCCTACAATGAGCAGTTCTTC. Amino acid sequence: CASTVAGSSYNEQFF.

This clonotype was recorded a few times. The chain is built from TRBV24-1 and TRBJ2-3; 9 positions match TRBD2. Germline V gives CDR1 KGHDR, CDR2 SFDVKD. This CDR3 spans 16 amino acids. Germline trimming cut 0 bases from V and 0 bases from J; bases unmatched to any gene: 0. In DNA, the CDR3 is TGTGCCACCAGTGATTTGACTAGCGGGAGCACAGATACGCAGTATTTT. It translates to CATSDLTSGSTDTQYF.

J is TRBJ2-6 and V is TRBV6-6; 10 positions agree with TRBD1. Germline-derived CDR1 and CDR2 are MNHNY and SVGAGI (reference sequence). The CDR3 covers 19 residues. V was pared by 4 bases and J by 2 bases, with 11 bases of the junction left unmatched. The DNA of the CDR3 is TGTGCCAGCAGTTCAACACCGGGACAGGGGACAACTGGGGCCAACGTCCTGACTTTC. Translating it yields CASSSTPGQGTTGANVLTF.